The TCR beta chain described here comes from a study of blood T cells in healthy people across ages. Study conclusions and caveats: Across the age range, TCR beta diversity per million T cells fell in a roughly linear way.

A second PCR, run for roughly 7 to 11 cycles, used a sample-barcoded 5' primer plus a J-beta primer mix. MiXCR was run by TCRdb on the 5' RACE reads, yielding one entry per CDR3 protein. Of about 900,000 distinct CDR3 sequences listed, under 50% are singletons. Germline V lookup: CDR1 SNHLY, CDR2 FYNNEI. The CDR3 runs to 14 residues. V was trimmed by 6 bases and J by 1 base, leaving 12 bases between them. With respect to this clonotype: Its antigen is not known.

Sequencing was done on a sample of blood. The TCR sequence derives from a man aged 25 to 40 in good health. V is TRBV2 and J is TRBJ1-2, with TRBD1 as a possible D gene (6 bases). The CDR3 coding sequence is TGTGCCAGCAGACGGACAGTGCTTAACTATGGCTACACCTTC. As protein: CASRRTVLNYGYTF.